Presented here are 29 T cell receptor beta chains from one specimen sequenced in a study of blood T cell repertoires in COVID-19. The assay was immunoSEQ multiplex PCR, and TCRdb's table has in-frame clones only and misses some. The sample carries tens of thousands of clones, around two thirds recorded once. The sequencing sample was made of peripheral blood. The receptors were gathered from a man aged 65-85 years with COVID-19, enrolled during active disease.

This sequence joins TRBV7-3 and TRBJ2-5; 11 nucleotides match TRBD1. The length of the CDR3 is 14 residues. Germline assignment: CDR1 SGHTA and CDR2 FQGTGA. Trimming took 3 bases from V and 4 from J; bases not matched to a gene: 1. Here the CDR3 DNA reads TGTGCCAGCAGCTTCGGGACAGGGGGAGAGACCCAGTACTTC. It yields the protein CASSFGTGGETQYF.

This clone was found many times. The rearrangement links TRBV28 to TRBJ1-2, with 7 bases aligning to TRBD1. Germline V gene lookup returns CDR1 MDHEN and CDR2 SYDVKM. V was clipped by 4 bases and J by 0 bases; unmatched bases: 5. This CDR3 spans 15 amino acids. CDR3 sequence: CASSSPGTANYGYTF. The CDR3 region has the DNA TGTGCCAGCAGTTCTCCCGGGACAGCTAACTATGGCTACACCTTC.

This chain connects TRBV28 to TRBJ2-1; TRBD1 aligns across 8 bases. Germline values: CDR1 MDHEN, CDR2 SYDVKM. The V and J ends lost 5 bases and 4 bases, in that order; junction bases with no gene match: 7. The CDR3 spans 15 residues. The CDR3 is CASSAGTGAYNEQFF. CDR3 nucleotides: TGTGCCAGCAGTGCCGGGACAGGAGCTTACAATGAGCAGTTCTTC.

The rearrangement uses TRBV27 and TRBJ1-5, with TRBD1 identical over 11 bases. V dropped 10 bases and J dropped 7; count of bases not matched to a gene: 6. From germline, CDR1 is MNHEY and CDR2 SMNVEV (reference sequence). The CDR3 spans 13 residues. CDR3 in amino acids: CAIGQGAGQPQHF. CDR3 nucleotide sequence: TGTGCCATCGGACAGGGGGCGGGACAGCCCCAGCATTTT.

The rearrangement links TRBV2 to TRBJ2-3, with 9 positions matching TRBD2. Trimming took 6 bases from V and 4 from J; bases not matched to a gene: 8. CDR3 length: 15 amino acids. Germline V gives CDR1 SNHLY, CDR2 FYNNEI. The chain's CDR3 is CASRSVSGRPDTQYF. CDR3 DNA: TGTGCCAGCAGATCCGTTAGCGGGAGACCAGATACGCAGTATTTT.

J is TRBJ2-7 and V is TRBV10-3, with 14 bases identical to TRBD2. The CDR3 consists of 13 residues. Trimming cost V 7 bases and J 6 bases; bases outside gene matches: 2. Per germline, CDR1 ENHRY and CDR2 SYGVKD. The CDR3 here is CAITGLAGAEQYF. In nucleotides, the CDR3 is TGTGCCATCACGGGACTAGCGGGAGCCGAGCAGTACTTC.

The CDR3 bases are TGTGCCAGCAGCTTATTAGGTGGGGGGATCGGCGAGCAGTACTTC. Translated, it gives CASSLLGGGIGEQYF. The chain has TRBV7-2 and TRBJ2-7, with D possibly being TRBD2 (6 bases). V lost 2 bases to trimming and J lost 6 bases, with 17 bases between them. The CDR3 loop spans 15 amino acids. Germline V gene data show CDR1 as SGHTA and CDR2 as FQGNSA. Combining the CDR3 with reference TRBV7-2 and TRBJ2-7 gives the whole variable domain GAGVSQSPSNKVTEKGKDVELRCDPISGHTALYWYRQSLGQGLEFLIYFQGNSAPDKSGLPSDRFSAERTGGSVSTLTIQRTQQEDSAVYLCASSLLGGGIGEQYFGPGTRLTVT.

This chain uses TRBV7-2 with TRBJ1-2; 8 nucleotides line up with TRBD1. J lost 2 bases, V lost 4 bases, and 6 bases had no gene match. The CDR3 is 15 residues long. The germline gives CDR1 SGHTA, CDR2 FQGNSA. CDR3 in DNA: TGTGCCAGCAGCTCAACAGGGGGTGAAAACTATGGCTACACCTTC. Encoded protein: CASSSTGGENYGYTF. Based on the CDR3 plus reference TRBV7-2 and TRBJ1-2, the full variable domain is GAGVSQSPSNKVTEKGKDVELRCDPISGHTALYWYRQSLGQGLEFLIYFQGNSAPDKSGLPSDRFSAERTGGSVSTLTIQRTQQEDSAVYLCASSSTGGENYGYTFGSGTRLTVV.

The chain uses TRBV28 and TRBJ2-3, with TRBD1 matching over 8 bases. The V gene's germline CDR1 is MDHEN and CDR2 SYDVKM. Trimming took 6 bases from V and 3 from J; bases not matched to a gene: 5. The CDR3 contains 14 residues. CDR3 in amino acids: CASSPDRGTDTQYF. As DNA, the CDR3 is TGTGCCAGCAGCCCCGACAGGGGAACAGATACGCAGTATTTT.

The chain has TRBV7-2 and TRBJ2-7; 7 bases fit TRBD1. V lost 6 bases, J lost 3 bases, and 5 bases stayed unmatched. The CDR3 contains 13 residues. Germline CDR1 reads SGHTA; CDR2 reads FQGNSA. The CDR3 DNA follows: TGTGCCAGCAGTTCTACAGGGGTCTACGAGCAGTACTTC. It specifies CASSSTGVYEQYF. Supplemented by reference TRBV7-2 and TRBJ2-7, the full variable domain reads GAGVSQSPSNKVTEKGKDVELRCDPISGHTALYWYRQSLGQGLEFLIYFQGNSAPDKSGLPSDRFSAERTGGSVSTLTIQRTQQEDSAVYLCASSSTGVYEQYFGPGTRLTVT.

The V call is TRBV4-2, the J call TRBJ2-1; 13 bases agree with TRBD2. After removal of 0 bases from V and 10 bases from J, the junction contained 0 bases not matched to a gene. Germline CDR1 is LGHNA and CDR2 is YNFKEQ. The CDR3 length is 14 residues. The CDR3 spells CASSQEGLAGEQFF. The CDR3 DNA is TGTGCCAGCAGCCAAGAGGGACTAGCGGGAGAGCAGTTCTTC.

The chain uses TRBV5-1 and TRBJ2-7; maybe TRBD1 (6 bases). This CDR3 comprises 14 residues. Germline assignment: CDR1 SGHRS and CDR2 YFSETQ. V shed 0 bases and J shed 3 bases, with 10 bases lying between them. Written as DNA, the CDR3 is TGCGCCAGCAGCTTGGGACAGGCACTCTACGAGCAGTACTTC. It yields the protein CASSLGQALYEQYF.

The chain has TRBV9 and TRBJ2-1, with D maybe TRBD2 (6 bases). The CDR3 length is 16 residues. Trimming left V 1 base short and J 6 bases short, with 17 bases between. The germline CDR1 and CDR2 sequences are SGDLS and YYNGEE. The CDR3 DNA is TGTGCCAGCAGCGTATTGGGGGGAGCGTCGGGCAATGAGCAGTTCTTC. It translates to CASSVLGGASGNEQFF.

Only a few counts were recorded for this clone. This chain's CDR3 is CASSAGLYNSPLHF. The DNA of the CDR3 is TGTGCCAGTAGTGCCGGACTGTATAATTCACCCCTCCACTTT. The chain uses TRBV19 and TRBJ1-6; D gene uncertain. This CDR3 is built from 14 residues. Trimming stripped 5 bases from V and 4 bases from J, with 9 bases between. Germline V gene lookup returns CDR1 LNHDA and CDR2 SQIVND (reference sequence).

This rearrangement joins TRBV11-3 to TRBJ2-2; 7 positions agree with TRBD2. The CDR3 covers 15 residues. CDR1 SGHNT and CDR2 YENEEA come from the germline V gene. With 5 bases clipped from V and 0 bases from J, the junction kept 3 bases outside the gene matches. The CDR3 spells CASSASGTNTGELFF. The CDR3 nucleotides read TGTGCCAGCAGCGCCAGCGGGACGAACACCGGGGAGCTGTTTTTT.

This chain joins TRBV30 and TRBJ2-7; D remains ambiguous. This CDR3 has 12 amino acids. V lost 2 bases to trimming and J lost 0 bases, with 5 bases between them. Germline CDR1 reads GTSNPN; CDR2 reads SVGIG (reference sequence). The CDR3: CAWSPNSYEQYF. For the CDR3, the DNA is TGTGCCTGGAGTCCTAACTCCTACGAGCAGTACTTC.

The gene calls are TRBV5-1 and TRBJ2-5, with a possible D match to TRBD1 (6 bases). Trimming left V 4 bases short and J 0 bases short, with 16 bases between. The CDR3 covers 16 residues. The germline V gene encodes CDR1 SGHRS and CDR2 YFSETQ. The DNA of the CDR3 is TGCGCCAGCAGCAACCCCAACAGGGAGTACCAAGAGACCCAGTACTTC. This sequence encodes CASSNPNREYQETQYF.

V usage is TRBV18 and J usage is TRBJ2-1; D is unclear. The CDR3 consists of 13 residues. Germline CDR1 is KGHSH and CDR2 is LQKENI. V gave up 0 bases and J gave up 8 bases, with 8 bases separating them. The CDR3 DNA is TGTGCCAGCTCACCACCCAGCAGCGATGAGCAGTTCTTC. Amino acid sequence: CASSPPSSDEQFF.

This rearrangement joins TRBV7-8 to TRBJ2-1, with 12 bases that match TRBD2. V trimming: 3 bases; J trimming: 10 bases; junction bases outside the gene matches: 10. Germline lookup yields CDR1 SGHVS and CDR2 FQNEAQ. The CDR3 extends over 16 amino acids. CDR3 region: CASSFSRLAGVEEQFF. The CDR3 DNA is TGTGCCAGCAGCTTCTCGCGACTAGCGGGAGTGGAAGAGCAGTTCTTC.

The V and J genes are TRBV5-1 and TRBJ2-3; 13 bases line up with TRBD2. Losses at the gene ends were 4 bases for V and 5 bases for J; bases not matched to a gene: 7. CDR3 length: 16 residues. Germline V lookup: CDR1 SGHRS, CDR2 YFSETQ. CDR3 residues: CASSQTGLAGEDTQYF. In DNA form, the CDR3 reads TGCGCCAGCAGCCAGACAGGACTAGCGGGAGAAGATACGCAGTATTTT.

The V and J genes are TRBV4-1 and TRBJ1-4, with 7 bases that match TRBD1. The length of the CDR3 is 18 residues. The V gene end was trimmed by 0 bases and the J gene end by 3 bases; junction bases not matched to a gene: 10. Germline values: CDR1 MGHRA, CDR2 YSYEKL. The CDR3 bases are TGCGCCAGCAGCCAAGAGGGGGGAAACAGGGGCGCTAATGAAAAACTGTTTTTT. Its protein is CASSQEGGNRGANEKLFF.

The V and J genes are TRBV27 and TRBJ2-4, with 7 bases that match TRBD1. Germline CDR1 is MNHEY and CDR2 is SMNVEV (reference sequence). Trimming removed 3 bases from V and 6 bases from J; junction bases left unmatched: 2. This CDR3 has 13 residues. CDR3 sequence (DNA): TGTGCCAGCAGTTTCCGACAGGGAAACATTCAGTACTTC. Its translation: CASSFRQGNIQYF.

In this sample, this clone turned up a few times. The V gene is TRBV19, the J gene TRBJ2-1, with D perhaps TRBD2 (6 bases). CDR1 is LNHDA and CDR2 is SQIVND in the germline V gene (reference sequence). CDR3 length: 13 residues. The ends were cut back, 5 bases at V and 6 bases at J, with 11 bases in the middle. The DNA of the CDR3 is TGTGCCAGTAGTCCTACCGGGGGCAATGAGCAGTTCTTC. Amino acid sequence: CASSPTGGNEQFF.

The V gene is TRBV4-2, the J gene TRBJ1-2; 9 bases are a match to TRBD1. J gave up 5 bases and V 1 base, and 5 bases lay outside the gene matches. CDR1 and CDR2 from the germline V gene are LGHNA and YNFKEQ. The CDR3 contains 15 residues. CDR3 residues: CASSQASTGGYGYTF. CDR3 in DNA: TGTGCCAGCAGCCAAGCCTCGACAGGGGGGTATGGCTACACCTTC.

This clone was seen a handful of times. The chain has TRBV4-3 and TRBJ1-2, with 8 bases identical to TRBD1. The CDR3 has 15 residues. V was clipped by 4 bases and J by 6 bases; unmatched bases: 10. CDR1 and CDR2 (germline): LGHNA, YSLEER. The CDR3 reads CASSPDRGYLHGYTF. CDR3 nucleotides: TGCGCCAGCAGCCCCGACAGGGGCTATCTCCATGGCTACACCTTC.

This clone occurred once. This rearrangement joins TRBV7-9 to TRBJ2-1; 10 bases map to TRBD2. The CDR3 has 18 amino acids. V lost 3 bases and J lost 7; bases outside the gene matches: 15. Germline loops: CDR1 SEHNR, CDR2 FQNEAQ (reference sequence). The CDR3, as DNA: TGTGCCAGCAGCTTCGGGGGCAGCGGGAGGGCCTTAGGGAATGAGCAGTTCTTC. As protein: CASSFGGSGRALGNEQFF.

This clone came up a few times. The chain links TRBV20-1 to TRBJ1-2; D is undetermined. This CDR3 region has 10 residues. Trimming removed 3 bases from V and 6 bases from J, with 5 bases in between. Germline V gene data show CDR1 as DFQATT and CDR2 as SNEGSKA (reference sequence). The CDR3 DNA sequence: TGCAGTGCTAGTTTTAATGGCTACACCTTC. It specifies CSASFNGYTF.

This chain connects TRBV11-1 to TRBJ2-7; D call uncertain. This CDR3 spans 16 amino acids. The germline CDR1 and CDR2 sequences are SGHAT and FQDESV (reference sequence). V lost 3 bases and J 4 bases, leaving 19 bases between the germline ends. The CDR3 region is CASSFYPSDGVYEQYF. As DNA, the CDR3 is TGTGCCAGCAGCTTCTATCCCAGTGATGGAGTGTACGAGCAGTACTTC.

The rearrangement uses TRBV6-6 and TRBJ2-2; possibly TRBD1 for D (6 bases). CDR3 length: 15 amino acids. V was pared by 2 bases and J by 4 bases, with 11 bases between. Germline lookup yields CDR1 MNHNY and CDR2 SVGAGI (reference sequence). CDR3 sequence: CASSYPRGGTGELFF. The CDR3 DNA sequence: TGTGCCAGCAGTTACCCCAGGGGCGGCACCGGGGAGCTGTTTTTT.